This is a list of T cell receptor beta chains from one sample in a study of blood T cells in healthy people across ages. TCRdb re-derived calls from the 5' RACE reads in MiXCR, one entry per CDR3 protein. Of approximately 900,000 distinct CDR3 sequences listed, under 35% are singletons. The same sample was also studied in work on T cells of mothers and their children.

The sample taken for sequencing was blood. These receptors originate from a woman aged 40 to 50 in good health. CDR3s include the opening cysteine and the closing phenylalanine or tryptophan. The D gene is left open where the match is weak. A clone size is listed for some rows: how often the clone was seen (once, few, many), or a class if it is expanded.

>NA|NA|TRBV5-1|TRBJ2-3
CASSVARDAASTDTQYF
TGCGCCAGCAGCGTGGCTCGGGACGCGGCTAGCACAGATACGCAGTATTTT
>NA|few|TRBV3-1|TRBJ2-1
CASSPPFGEYHEQFF
TGTGCCAGCAGCCCGCCCTTCGGGGAGTATCATGAGCAGTTCTTC
>NA|NA|TRBV6-5|TRBJ2-3
CASSRDWASGYTQYF
TGTGCCAGCAGTCGGGACTGGGCCTCGGGATATACGCAGTATTTT
>NA|few|TRBV20-1|TRBJ2-1
CSAKDGISYNEQFF
TGCAGTGCTAAAGACGGTATCTCCTACAATGAGCAGTTCTTC
>NA|many|TRBV4-3|TRBJ1-2
CASSQGRDTRGGYTF
TGCGCCAGCAGCCAGGGCCGGGACACCCGGGGAGGCTACACCTTC
>NA|NA|TRBV27|TRBJ2-2
CASRPGLRTGELFF
TGTGCCAGCCGCCCGGGGTTAAGAACCGGGGAGCTGTTTTTT
>NA|NA|TRBV28|TRBJ2-7
CASSLEAQGGEQYF
TGTGCCAGCAGTTTAGAGGCCCAGGGTGGCGAGCAGTACTTC
>NA|NA|TRBV20-1|TRBJ2-5
CSARVSGETQYF
TGCAGTGCTAGAGTTTCGGGAGAGACCCAGTACTTC
>NA|many|TRBV7-9|TRBJ2-1
CASSRYEVNEQFF
TGTGCCAGCAGCCGCTACGAGGTCAATGAGCAGTTCTTC
>NA|NA|TRBV6-5|TRBJ1-3
CASSYSTAAGNTIYF
TGTGCCAGCAGTTACTCAACGGCAGCTGGAAACACCATATATTTT
>TRBD1|many|TRBV7-9|TRBJ2-7
CASSYVLGQGDYEQYF
TGTGCCAGCAGTTACGTCCTGGGTCAGGGGGACTACGAGCAGTACTTC
>TRBD2|NA|TRBV7-3|TRBJ2-1
CASTPGTSGVSKQFF
TGTGCCAGCACCCCAGGGACTAGCGGGGTGAGTAAGCAGTTCTTC
>NA|NA|TRBV19|TRBJ1-1
CASSIGGALEAFF
TGTGCCAGTAGTATCGGCGGGGCGCTGGAGGCTTTCTTT
>TRBD2|once|TRBV3-1|TRBJ2-1
CASSQSLLAGDYNEQFF
TGTGCCAGCAGCCAATCTCTTCTAGCGGGAGACTACAATGAGCAGTTCTTC
>NA|NA|TRBV10-3|TRBJ1-2
CAIGELLGTIYGYTF
TGTGCCATCGGTGAGTTGCTGGGGACCATCTATGGCTACACCTTC
>NA|NA|TRBV7-2|TRBJ1-1
CASKLWNRANTEAFF
TGTGCCAGCAAGCTCTGGAACAGGGCGAACACTGAAGCTTTCTTT
>NA|NA|TRBV16|TRBJ1-2
CASSLAGKQDYGYTF
TGTGCCAGCAGCCTGGCAGGGAAGCAGGACTATGGCTACACCTTC
>NA|NA|TRBV29-1|TRBJ1-2
CSVHEEDGLLSF
TGCAGCGTTCACGAGGAGGACGGGCTTCTCTCCTTC
>TRBD1|NA|TRBV7-2|TRBJ1-1
CASSLMPSGGNTEAFF
TGTGCCAGCAGCTTAATGCCATCAGGGGGGAACACTGAAGCTTTCTTT
>TRBD1|many|TRBV29-1|TRBJ2-7
CSVGVGTESQKQYF
TGCAGCGTCGGAGTAGGGACAGAATCCCAGAAGCAGTACTTC
>NA|NA|TRBV2|TRBJ1-5
CASTSLGGQRNQPQHF
TGTGCCAGCACCTCACTGGGCGGACAGCGCAATCAGCCTCAGCATTTT
>NA|NA|TRBV5-5|TRBJ1-1
CASSPKLNGRNTEAFF
TGTGCCAGCAGCCCGAAACTAAACGGGAGGAACACTGAAGCTTTCTTT
>TRBD2|many|TRBV10-3|TRBJ2-7
CAISESTGGEQYF
TGTGCCATCAGTGAGTCGACGGGAGGCGAGCAGTACTTC
>NA|NA|TRBV6-1|TRBJ2-1
CASRPGAPYNEQFF
TGTGCCAGCAGGCCGGGTGCCCCCTACAATGAGCAGTTCTTC
>NA|few|TRBV20-1|TRBJ2-7
CSASKGFSYEQYF
TGTAGTGCTAGTAAGGGGTTCTCCTACGAGCAGTACTTC
>TRBD1|NA|TRBV7-9|TRBJ1-5
CASSLGQGLAQPQHF
TGTGCCAGCAGCTTAGGACAGGGGTTGGCTCAGCCCCAGCATTTT
>TRBD2|NA|TRBV7-3|TRBJ2-1
CASSLRGGDYNEQFF
TGTGCCAGCAGCTTGCGGGGGGGCGACTACAATGAGCAGTTCTTC
>NA|many|TRBV6-1|TRBJ2-7
CASSDRGLTYEQYF
TGTGCCAGCAGTGACAGGGGTTTGACCTACGAGCAGTACTTC
>NA|NA|TRBV7-9|TRBJ2-1
CASSPPGGRLEQFF
TGTGCCAGCAGCCCACCCGGAGGGAGACTAGAGCAGTTCTTC
>NA|once|TRBV5-5|TRBJ1-1
CVSSRSQQVNTEAFF
TGTGTCAGCAGCCGGTCCCAACAGGTGAACACTGAAGCTTTCTTT
>NA|few|TRBV20-1|TRBJ1-5
CSARVEGGRNQPQHF
TGCAGTGCTAGAGTTGAGGGGGGACGCAATCAGCCCCAGCATTTT
>NA|few|TRBV6-6|TRBJ1-6
CASMRTERGNSPLHF
TGTGCCAGCATGAGGACGGAGAGGGGGAATTCACCCCTCCACTTT
>NA|many|TRBV7-7|TRBJ2-5
CASSLAGTHQETQYF
TGTGCTAGCAGCTTAGCTGGCACACATCAAGAGACCCAGTACTTC
>NA|few|TRBV29-1|TRBJ1-1
CSVGGSQNTEAFF
TGCAGCGTTGGGGGGTCCCAGAACACTGAAGCTTTCTTT
>NA|NA|TRBV19|TRBJ2-7
CASSIVGRAGSYEQYF
TGTGCCAGTAGTATAGTCGGCAGGGCGGGATCCTACGAGCAGTACTTC
>NA|NA|TRBV12-3/TRBV12-4|TRBJ1-5
CASSPERGTASNQPQHF
TGTGCCAGCAGTCCCGAGAGGGGGACGGCGAGCAATCAGCCCCAGCATTTT
>NA|NA|TRBV12-3/TRBV12-4|TRBJ2-1
CASSLGGAERIF
TGTGCCAGCAGTTTGGGGGGCGCCGAAAGGATCTTC
>NA|few|TRBV3-1|TRBJ2-1
CASSQELGSCNEQFF
TGTGCCAGCAGCCAGGAGCTCGGATCCTGCAATGAGCAGTTCTTC
>NA|many|TRBV5-1|TRBJ2-7
CASSSSVLADTYEQYF
TGCGCCAGCAGCTCTTCGGTTTTAGCTGATACCTACGAGCAGTACTTC
>NA|NA|TRBV3-1|TRBJ1-2
CASSQVRGYGYTF
TGTGCCAGCAGCCAGGTACGGGGCTATGGCTACACCTTC
>NA|NA|TRBV5-1|TRBJ2-2
CASSWTDFTHSTGELFF
TGCGCCAGCAGCTGGACAGATTTCACACATTCCACCGGGGAGCTGTTTTTT
>TRBD2|many|TRBV7-2|TRBJ2-1
CASSPSGRGGEVEQFF
TGTGCCAGCAGCCCCAGTGGACGGGGGGGCGAGGTTGAGCAGTTCTTC
>NA|NA|TRBV9|TRBJ1-1
CAGSEEMKGEAFF
TGTGCCGGCAGCGAGGAAATGAAGGGTGAAGCTTTCTTT
>NA|NA|TRBV4-3|TRBJ2-3
CASSREFADTQYF
TGCGCCAGCAGCCGGGAGTTCGCAGATACGCAGTATTTT
>NA|few|TRBV30|TRBJ2-5
CAWSGSPAETQYF
TGTGCCTGGAGTGGGTCTCCGGCGGAGACCCAGTACTTC
>NA|few|TRBV18|TRBJ2-3
CASSPKFGGDTQYF
TGTGCCAGCTCACCAAAATTTGGGGGAGATACGCAGTATTTT
>NA|many|TRBV11-1|TRBJ2-7
CASSPGRNGEQYF
TGTGCCAGCAGCCCGGGACGGAACGGCGAGCAGTACTTC
>NA|few|TRBV13|TRBJ2-3
CASRLDFGTDTQYF
TGTGCCAGCAGGCTGGACTTCGGCACAGATACGCAGTATTTT
>NA|NA|TRBV28|TRBJ1-3
CASSLRQGMSTIYF
TGTGCCAGCAGTTTAAGGCAGGGAATGAGCACCATATATTTT
>NA|many|TRBV19|TRBJ2-7
CASSTTAYEQYF
TGTGCCAGTAGTACTACAGCCTACGAGCAGTACTTC
>NA|NA|TRBV20-1|TRBJ1-2
CSARVREVSGYTF
TGCAGTGCTAGAGTAAGGGAAGTCTCTGGCTACACCTTC
>NA|few|TRBV2|TRBJ1-1
CARLAENTEAFF
TGTGCCAGATTAGCGGAGAACACTGAAGCTTTCTTT
>NA|few|TRBV5-8|TRBJ1-5
CASSLAGGGASNQPQHF
TGTGCCAGCAGCTTGGCCGGGGGGGGAGCCTCCAATCAGCCCCAGCATTTT
>NA|NA|TRBV7-9|TRBJ2-7
CASSLVGVENEQYF
TGTGCCAGCAGCTTAGTTGGGGTGGAGAACGAGCAGTACTTC
>NA|many|TRBV18|TRBJ2-3
CASSPYGGTDTQYF
TGTGCCAGCTCACCATACGGGGGCACAGATACGCAGTATTTT